This TCR beta chain was captured by sequencing in a study of blood T cell repertoires in COVID-19 (TCRdb year 2020). Background for the entire study: Collaborator samples came from the United States, Italy and Spain and covered acute and convalescent phases of COVID-19. A freely available public database, intended as a resource for researchers studying the immune response to SARS-CoV-2, is where the repertoires were released. The samples were drawn from the first 160 participants of the ongoing ImmuneRACE study and from some 1,300 subjects provided by 6 global collaborators. HLA class I and class II types, where available, came from metadata supplied by the sample provider rather than from assay-based typing. Nearly every sample came with metadata listing a de-identified subject ID, COVID-19 status, age in years and sex. The dataset comprised deeply sampled blood TCRbeta repertoires from subjects exposed to, actively infected with, or recovered from COVID-19. The material from the prospective study consisted of cDNA or gDNA derived from T cells, B-cell-depleted T cells, or PBMCs. Overall study outcomes, separate from this receptor: Clinical and demographic metadata were provided uncurated, with the amount varying by source and participant.

Each collaborating institution followed its own protocols to collect whole blood in K2EDTA tubes. For TCRbeta analysis, collaborators shipped samples in one of three forms: frozen whole blood, isolated PBMCs, or DNA extracted from either of those sample types. On this clone: Its target antigen remains unknown. No much larger clonotype is one base removed from it; base qualities were not supplied.

TCRbeta CDR3 regions were amplified from genomic DNA using the immunoSEQ Assay, a bias-controlled multiplex PCR. The paper's data handling went like this. The number of nucleated cells in each sample was estimated from the amplification of reference gene primers within the assay. Sequence reads were collapsed and filtered to measure the absolute abundance of every unique TCRbeta CDR3 rearrangement. For each sample, productive Simpson clonality was calculated as the square root of Simpson's diversity index over productive rearrangements. TCRdb re-hosts the immuneACCESS table, in-frame sequences only. Its copies lack some clones; in the studies checked, an unresolved V gene accounts for under half of them, and the cause for the rest is not known. V and J calls and clone size are given by that table; D and trimming were obtained from the DNA. Across this sample there are approximately 450,000 clones, with roughly 91% seen only once. The top ten constitute roughly 4% of the sample.

V trim: 7 bases; J trim: 8 bases; unmatched bases: 13. For CDR1 and CDR2, the germline V gene (reference sequence) lists MNHEY and SMNVEV. From the cysteine up to the phenylalanine, the CDR3 has a length of 14 residues. Only the CDR3 part of the read is kept: 42 bases, read in frame from the first base. The sequence joins TRBV27 to TRBJ1-2, with 7 bases matching TRBD1. The sequence was obtained from a woman in her 30s with acute or convalescent COVID-19. Sequencing was performed on peripheral blood. The nucleotide sequence reads TGTGCCAGCAAAGAGACAGGGACCATCGAGGGCTACACCTTC. It specifies CASKETGTIEGYTF.